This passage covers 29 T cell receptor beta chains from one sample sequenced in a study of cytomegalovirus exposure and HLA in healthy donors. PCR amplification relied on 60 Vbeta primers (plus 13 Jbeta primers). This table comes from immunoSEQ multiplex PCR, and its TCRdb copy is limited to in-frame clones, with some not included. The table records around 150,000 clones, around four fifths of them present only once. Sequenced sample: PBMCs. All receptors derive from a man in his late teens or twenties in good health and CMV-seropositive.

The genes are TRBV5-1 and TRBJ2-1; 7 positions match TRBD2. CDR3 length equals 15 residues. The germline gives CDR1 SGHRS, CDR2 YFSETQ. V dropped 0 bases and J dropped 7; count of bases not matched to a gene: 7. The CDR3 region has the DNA TGCGCCAGCAGCTTGGTTCCGGAGGGAGGGAATGAGCAGTTCTTC. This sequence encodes CASSLVPEGGNEQFF.

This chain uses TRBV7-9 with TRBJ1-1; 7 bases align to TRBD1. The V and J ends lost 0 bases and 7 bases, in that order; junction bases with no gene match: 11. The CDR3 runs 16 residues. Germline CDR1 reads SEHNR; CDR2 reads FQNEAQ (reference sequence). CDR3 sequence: CASSLAFGTAPFEAFF. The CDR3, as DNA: TGTGCCAGCAGCTTAGCTTTCGGGACAGCTCCCTTTGAAGCTTTCTTT. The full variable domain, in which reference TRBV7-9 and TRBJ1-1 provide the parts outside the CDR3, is DTGVSQNPRHKITKRGQNVTFRCDPISEHNRLYWYRQTLGQGPEFLTYFQNEAQLEKSRLLSDRFSAERPKGSFSTLEIQRTEQGDSAMYLCASSLAFGTAPFEAFFGQGTRLTVV.

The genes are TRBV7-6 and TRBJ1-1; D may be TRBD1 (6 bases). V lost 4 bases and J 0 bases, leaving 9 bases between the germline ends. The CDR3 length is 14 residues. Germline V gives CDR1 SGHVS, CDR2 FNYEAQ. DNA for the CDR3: TGTGCCAGCAGCTCCGGACAGCTGAACACTGAAGCTTTCTTT. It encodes CASSSGQLNTEAFF. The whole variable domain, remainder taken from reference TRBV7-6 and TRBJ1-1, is GAGVSQSPRYKVTKRGQDVALRCDPISGHVSLYWYRQALGQGPEFLTYFNYEAQQDKSGLPNDRFSAERPEGSISTLTIQRTEQRDSAMYRCASSSGQLNTEAFFGQGTRLTVV.

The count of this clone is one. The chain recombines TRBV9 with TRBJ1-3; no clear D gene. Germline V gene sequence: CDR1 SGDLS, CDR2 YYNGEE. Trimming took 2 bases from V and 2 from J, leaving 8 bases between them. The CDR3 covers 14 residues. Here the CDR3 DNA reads TGTGCCAGCAGCGTGGCTTCCACTGGAAACACCATATATTTT. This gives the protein CASSVASTGNTIYF.

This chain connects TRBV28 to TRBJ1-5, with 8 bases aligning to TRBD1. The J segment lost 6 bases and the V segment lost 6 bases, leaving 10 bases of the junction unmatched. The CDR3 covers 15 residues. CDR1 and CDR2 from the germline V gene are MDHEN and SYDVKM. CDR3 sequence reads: CASRGPQGAGQPQHF. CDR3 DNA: TGTGCCAGCAGAGGACCGCAGGGGGCAGGTCAGCCCCAGCATTTT.

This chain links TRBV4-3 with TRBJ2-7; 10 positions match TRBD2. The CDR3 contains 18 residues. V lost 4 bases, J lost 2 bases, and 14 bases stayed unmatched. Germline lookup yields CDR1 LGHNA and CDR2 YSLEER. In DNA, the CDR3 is TGCGCCAGCAGCCCAAGCGAACCGGGACTAGCGATCACCTACGAGCAGTACTTC. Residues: CASSPSEPGLAITYEQYF.

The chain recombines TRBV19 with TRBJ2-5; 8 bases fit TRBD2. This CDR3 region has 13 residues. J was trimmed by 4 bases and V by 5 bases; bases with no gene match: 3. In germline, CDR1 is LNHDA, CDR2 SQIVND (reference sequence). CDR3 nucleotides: TGTGCCAGTAGTGAACTAGCGGTAGAGACCCAGTACTTC. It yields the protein CASSELAVETQYF.

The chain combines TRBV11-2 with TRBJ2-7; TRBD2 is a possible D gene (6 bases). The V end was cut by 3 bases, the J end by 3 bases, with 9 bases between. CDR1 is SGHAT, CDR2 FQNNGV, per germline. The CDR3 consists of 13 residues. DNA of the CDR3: TGTGCCAGCAGCTTTGGGGGAGGCTACGAGCAGTACTTC. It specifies CASSFGGGYEQYF.

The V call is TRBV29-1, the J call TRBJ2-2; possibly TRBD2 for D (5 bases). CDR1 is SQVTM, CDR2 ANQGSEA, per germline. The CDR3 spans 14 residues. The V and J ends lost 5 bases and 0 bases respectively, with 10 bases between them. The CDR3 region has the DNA TGCAGCGTTTCTGGACTGACGAACACCGGGGAGCTGTTTTTT. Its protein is CSVSGLTNTGELFF.

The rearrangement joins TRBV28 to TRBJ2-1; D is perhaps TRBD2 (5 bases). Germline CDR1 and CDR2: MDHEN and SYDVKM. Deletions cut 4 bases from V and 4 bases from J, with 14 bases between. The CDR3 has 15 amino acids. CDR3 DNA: TGTGCCAGCAGTTACGCGAGGGTTTCATACAATGAGCAGTTCTTC. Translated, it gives CASSYARVSYNEQFF.

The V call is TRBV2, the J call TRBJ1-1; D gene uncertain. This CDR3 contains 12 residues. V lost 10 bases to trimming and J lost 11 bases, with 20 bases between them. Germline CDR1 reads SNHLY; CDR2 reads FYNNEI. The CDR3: CATGLVPRGAFF. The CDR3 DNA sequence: TGTGCCACTGGACTGGTGCCTCGAGGGGCTTTCTTT.

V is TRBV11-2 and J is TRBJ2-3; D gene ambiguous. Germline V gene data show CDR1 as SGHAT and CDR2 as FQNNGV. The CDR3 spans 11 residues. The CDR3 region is CGVATAGTQYF. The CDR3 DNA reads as TGTGGTGTTGCGACCGCAGGTACGCAGTATTTT.

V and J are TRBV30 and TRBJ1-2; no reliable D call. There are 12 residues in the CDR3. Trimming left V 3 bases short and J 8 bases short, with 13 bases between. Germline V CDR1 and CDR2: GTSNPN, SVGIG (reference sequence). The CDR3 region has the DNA TGTGCCTGGAGCCACCCGGAGGGCGGCTACACCTTC. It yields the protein CAWSHPEGGYTF.

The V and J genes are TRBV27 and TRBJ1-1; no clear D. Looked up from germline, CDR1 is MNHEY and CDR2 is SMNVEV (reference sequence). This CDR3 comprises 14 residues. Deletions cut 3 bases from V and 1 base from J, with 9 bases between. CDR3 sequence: CASSFWRGNTEAFF. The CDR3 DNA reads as TGTGCCAGCAGTTTCTGGCGGGGGAACACTGAAGCTTTCTTT.

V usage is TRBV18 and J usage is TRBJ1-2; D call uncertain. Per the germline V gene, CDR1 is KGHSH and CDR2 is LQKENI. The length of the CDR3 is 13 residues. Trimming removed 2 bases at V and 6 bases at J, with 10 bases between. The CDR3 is CASSPYPEHGYTF. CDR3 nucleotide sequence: TGTGCCAGCTCACCATACCCAGAACATGGCTACACCTTC.

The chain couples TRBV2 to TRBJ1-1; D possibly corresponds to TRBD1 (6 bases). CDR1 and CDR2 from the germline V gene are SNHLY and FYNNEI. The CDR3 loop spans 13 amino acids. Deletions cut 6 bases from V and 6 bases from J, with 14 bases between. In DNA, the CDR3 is TGTGCCAGCAGACTACAGGGATCCCCTGAAGCTTTCTTT. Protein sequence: CASRLQGSPEAFF.

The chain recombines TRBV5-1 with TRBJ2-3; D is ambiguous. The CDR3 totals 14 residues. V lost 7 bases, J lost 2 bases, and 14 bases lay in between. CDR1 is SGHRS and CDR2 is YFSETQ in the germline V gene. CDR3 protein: CASSWNSYTDTQYF. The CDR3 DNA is TGCGCCAGCTCGTGGAACAGCTACACAGATACGCAGTATTTT.

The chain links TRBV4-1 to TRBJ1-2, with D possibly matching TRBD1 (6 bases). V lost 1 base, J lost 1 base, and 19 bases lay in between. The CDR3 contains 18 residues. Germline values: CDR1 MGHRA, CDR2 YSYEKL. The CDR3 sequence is CASSQAARTALDNYGYTF. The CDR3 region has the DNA TGCGCCAGCAGCCAAGCTGCCAGGACAGCCCTAGATAACTATGGCTACACCTTC.

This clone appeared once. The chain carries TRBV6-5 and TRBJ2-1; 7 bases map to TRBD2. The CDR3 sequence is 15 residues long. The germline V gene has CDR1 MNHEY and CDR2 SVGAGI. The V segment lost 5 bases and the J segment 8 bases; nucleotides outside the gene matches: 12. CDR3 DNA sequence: TGTGCCAGCAGTCATCGGACTAGTGGCCTCCATGAGCAGTTCTTC. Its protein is CASSHRTSGLHEQFF.

The CDR3 sequence is CASSLIASNQPQHF. The CDR3 coding sequence is TGTGCCAGCAGTTTAATAGCTAGCAATCAGCCCCAGCATTTT. The chain recombines TRBV27 with TRBJ1-5; D not resolved. Trimming removed 2 bases from V and 0 bases from J, with 5 bases in between. Germline V gene lookup returns CDR1 MNHEY and CDR2 SMNVEV (reference sequence). This CDR3 has 14 residues.

The CDR3, as DNA: TGTGCCAGCAGTGATGAGGGGGTTGGCCGAACGGATACGCAGTATTTT. Translated: CASSDEGVGRTDTQYF. The V call is TRBV6-1, the J call TRBJ2-3; weak D call: TRBD1 (6 bases). This CDR3 comprises 16 residues. Germline loops: CDR1 MNHNS, CDR2 SASEGT. V was pared by 3 bases and J by 6 bases, with 19 bases between.

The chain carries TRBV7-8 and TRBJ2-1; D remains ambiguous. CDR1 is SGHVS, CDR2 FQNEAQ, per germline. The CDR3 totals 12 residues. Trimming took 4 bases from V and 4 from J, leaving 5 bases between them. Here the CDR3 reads CASSSLYNEQFF. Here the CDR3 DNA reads TGTGCCAGCAGCTCCTTATACAATGAGCAGTTCTTC.

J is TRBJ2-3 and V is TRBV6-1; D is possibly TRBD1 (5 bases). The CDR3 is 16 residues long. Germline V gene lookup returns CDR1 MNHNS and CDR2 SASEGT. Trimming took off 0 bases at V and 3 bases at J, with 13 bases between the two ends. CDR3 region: CASSEARRGSTDTQYF. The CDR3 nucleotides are TGTGCCAGCAGTGAAGCGCGAAGGGGCAGTACAGATACGCAGTATTTT.

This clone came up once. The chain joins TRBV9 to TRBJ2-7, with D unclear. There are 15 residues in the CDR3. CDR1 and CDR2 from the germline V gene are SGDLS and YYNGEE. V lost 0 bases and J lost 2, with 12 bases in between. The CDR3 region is CASSVGAGRPYEQYF. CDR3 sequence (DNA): TGTGCCAGCAGCGTAGGTGCAGGCCGTCCCTACGAGCAGTACTTC.

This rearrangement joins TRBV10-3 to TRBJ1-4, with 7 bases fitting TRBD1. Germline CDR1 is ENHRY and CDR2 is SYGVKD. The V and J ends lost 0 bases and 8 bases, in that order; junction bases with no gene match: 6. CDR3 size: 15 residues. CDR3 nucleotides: TGTGCCATCAGTGAGTCGAAGGGGGCAGAGGAAAAACTGTTTTTT. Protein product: CAISESKGAEEKLFF.

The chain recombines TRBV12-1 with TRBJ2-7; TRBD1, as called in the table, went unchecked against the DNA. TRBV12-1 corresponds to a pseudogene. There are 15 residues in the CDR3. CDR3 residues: CASSSKDRVIHEQYF. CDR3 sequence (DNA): TGTGCCAGCAGCTCCAAGGACAGGGTGATCCACGAGCAGTACTTC.

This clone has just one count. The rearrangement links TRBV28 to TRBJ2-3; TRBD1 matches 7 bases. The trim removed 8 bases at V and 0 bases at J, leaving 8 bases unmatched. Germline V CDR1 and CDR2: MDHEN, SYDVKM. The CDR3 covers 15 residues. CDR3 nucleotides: TGTGCCAGCCGACCGGGACAGAAAAGCACAGATACGCAGTATTTT. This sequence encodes CASRPGQKSTDTQYF.

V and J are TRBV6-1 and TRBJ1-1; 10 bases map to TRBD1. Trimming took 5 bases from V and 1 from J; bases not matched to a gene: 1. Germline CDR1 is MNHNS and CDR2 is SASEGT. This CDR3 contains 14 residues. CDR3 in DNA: TGTGCCAGCAGTTGGGACAGGGGGAACACTGAAGCTTTCTTT. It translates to CASSWDRGNTEAFF.

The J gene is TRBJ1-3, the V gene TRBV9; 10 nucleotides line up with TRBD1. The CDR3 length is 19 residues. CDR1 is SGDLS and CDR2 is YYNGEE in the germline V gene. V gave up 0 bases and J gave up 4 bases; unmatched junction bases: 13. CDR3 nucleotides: TGTGCCAGCAGCGTAGGAGTGGTGGGGGGACAGGGGTTCGGAAACACCATATATTTT. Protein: CASSVGVVGGQGFGNTIYF.